Listed below are T cell receptor beta chains from one sample, sequenced in a study of patients and donors after allogeneic stem cell transplantation. TCRdb called the RT-PCR reads again in MiXCR, with one record for every CDR3 protein. The profile covers more than 25,000 distinct CDR3 sequences, with 7% to 8.5% appearing a single time and around 50% taken by the ten largest. Sequenced: blood, either unsorted or a sorted T cell fraction (not recorded which). These receptor sequences come from a human donor who was either an allogeneic HSCT recipient or a stem cell or donor lymphocyte infusion donor (not recorded which). It is not recorded whose cells these are; they may come from a transplant donor. Both conserved end residues are part of each CDR3. The order of the fields is D gene, J gene, V gene, clone size, CDR3 protein, CDR3 DNA. D genes are given only for firm matches. The size entry is marked missing in some rows and otherwise reads once, few, many or a size class.

NA	TRBJ1-5	TRBV29-1	many	CSVEEGSGDQPQHF	TGCAGCGTTGAAGAAGGGTCTGGAGATCAGCCCCAGCATTTT
NA	TRBJ2-1	TRBV15	many	CATSRDPRALNNEQFF	TGTGCCACCAGCAGAGACCCCCGGGCGCTTAACAATGAGCAGTTCTTC
TRBD2	TRBJ2-7	TRBV28	many	CASTRTSGPYEQYF	TGTGCCAGCACTCGGACTAGCGGGCCCTACGAGCAGTACTTC
TRBD1	TRBJ1-1	TRBV2	NA	CASSDETGGKAFF	TGTGCCAGCAGTGACGAGACAGGGGGAAAGGCTTTCTTT
NA	TRBJ1-5	TRBV4-1	many	CASSQAEYSNQPQHF	TGCGCCAGCAGCCAAGCAGAATATAGCAATCAGCCCCAGCATTTT
NA	TRBJ2-7	TRBV27	NA	CASTGRSPYEQYF	TGTGCCAGCACTGGAAGAAGCCCCTACGAGCAGTACTTC
NA	TRBJ1-2	TRBV7-9	many	CASSLGQSYYGYTF	TGTGCCAGCAGCCTCGGACAGAGCTACTATGGCTACACCTTC
TRBD1	TRBJ2-1	TRBV11-2	many	CASSLVWGFYRGNEQFF	TGTGCCAGCAGCTTAGTTTGGGGGTTTTACAGGGGAAATGAGCAGTTCTTC
TRBD2	TRBJ2-1	TRBV20-1	NA	CSARVAGYLNNEQFF	TGCAGTGCTAGAGTAGCGGGATATCTCAACAATGAGCAGTTCTTC
NA	TRBJ1-1	TRBV10-3	many	CAIRRDLNTEAFF	TGTGCCATTCGGCGGGACTTGAACACTGAAGCTTTCTTT
TRBD1	TRBJ2-6	TRBV5-1	many	CASSKGQGAFSGANVLTF	TGCGCCAGCAGCAAGGGACAGGGGGCTTTCTCTGGGGCCAACGTCCTGACTTTC
NA	TRBJ2-3	TRBV11-2	NA	CASSLVGGSLFTDTQYF	TGTGCCAGCAGCTTAGTTGGGGGCTCTCTTTTCACAGATACGCAGTATTTT
TRBD1	TRBJ1-2	TRBV28	many	CASSLPGGVGYTF	TGTGCCAGCAGTTTGCCAGGGGGTGTTGGCTACACCTTC
NA	TRBJ1-1	TRBV7-9	many	CASSFLQMNTEAFF	TGTGCCAGCAGTTTCCTGCAAATGAACACTGAAGCTTTCTTT
TRBD2	TRBJ2-1	TRBV4-1	many	CASSLGWREGNNEQFF	TGCGCCAGCAGCTTGGGGTGGCGGGAGGGAAACAATGAGCAGTTCTTC
NA	TRBJ2-3	TRBV4-1	many	CASSRLGSYSTDTQYF	TGCGCCAGCAGCCGGCTGGGGAGCTACAGCACAGATACGCAGTATTTT
NA	TRBJ1-1	TRBV7-9	many	CASSSRTKTTEAFF	TGTGCCAGCAGCTCAAGGACTAAGACCACTGAAGCTTTCTTT
TRBD1	TRBJ2-5	TRBV29-1	many	CSVQGDQETQYF	TGCAGCGTTCAGGGGGACCAAGAGACCCAGTACTTC
TRBD1	TRBJ1-5	TRBV19	few	CASTRTGVSNQPQHF	TGTGCCAGTACCAGGACAGGGGTTAGCAATCAGCCCCAGCATTTT
TRBD1	TRBJ1-5	TRBV6-1	NA	CASTPTGGGNQPQHF	TGTGCCAGCACCCCGACAGGGGGCGGCAATCAGCCCCAGCATTTT
NA	TRBJ1-2	TRBV19	few	CASSTPDGRAYGYTF	TGTGCCAGTAGCACCCCGGACGGACGGGCCTATGGCTACACCTTC
TRBD1	TRBJ2-7	TRBV12-3/TRBV12-4	few	CASRAGTANEQYF	TGTGCCAGCAGAGCCGGGACAGCCAACGAGCAGTACTTC
NA	TRBJ1-1	TRBV6-1	few	CASSDWTNTEAFF	TGTGCCAGCAGTGACTGGACGAACACTGAAGCTTTCTTT
TRBD1	TRBJ1-6	TRBV9	many	CASSEGQRYSPLHF	TGTGCCAGCAGCGAGGGACAGCGCTATTCACCCCTCCACTTT
TRBD1	TRBJ2-7	TRBV14	NA	CASSDYRDRTYEQYF	TGTGCCAGCAGCGACTACCGGGACAGGACCTACGAGCAGTACTTC
NA	TRBJ2-7	TRBV10-3	few	CATKTHGEGAYEQYF	TGTGCCACCAAGACTCATGGGGAGGGGGCCTACGAGCAGTACTTC
NA	TRBJ1-1	TRBV28	many	CASSTRTEAFF	TGTGCCAGCAGCACCCGAACTGAAGCTTTCTTT
NA	TRBJ1-2	TRBV18	many	CASSLYRDGYGYTF	TGTGCCAGCTCATTATACCGGGACGGCTATGGCTACACCTTC
TRBD2	TRBJ2-1	TRBV20-1	many	CSARGTSGRAEVQFF	TGCAGTGCTAGAGGCACTAGCGGGAGGGCCGAGGTGCAGTTCTTC
TRBD1	TRBJ2-5	TRBV27	many	CASRPGTGSYQETQYF	TGTGCCAGCAGGCCAGGGACAGGGTCCTACCAAGAGACCCAGTACTTC
TRBD2	TRBJ2-1	TRBV7-9	few	CASSQSGLASRRFF	TGTGCCAGCAGCCAATCGGGACTAGCTTCTCGTCGGTTCTTC
NA	TRBJ2-1	TRBV5-1	many	CASSLWSGDNEQFF	TGCGCCAGCAGCTTGTGGTCCGGGGACAATGAGCAGTTCTTC
TRBD1	TRBJ1-2	TRBV4-1	many	CASSRDRGNYGYTF	TGCGCCAGCAGCCGGGACAGGGGGAACTATGGCTACACCTTC
NA	TRBJ2-3	TRBV11-3	few	CASSFGQTFTDTQYF	TGTGCCAGCAGCTTCGGACAGACTTTCACAGATACGCAGTATTTT
TRBD2	TRBJ2-3	TRBV4-2	many	CASSQDWTSGSPASTDTQYF	TGTGCCAGCAGCCAGGATTGGACTAGCGGGAGCCCAGCTAGCACAGATACGCAGTATTTT
NA	TRBJ1-5	TRBV4-1	many	CASSQDRQSNQPQHF	TGCGCCAGCAGCCAAGACAGGCAGAGCAATCAGCCCCAGCATTTT
NA	TRBJ2-3	TRBV3-1	many	CASSQGGTDTQYF	TGTGCCAGCAGCCAAGGGGGCACAGATACGCAGTATTTT
NA	TRBJ1-1	TRBV7-9	NA	CASSPPGATEAFF	TGTGCCAGCAGTCCACCAGGGGCAACTGAAGCTTTCTTT
NA	TRBJ1-3	TRBV6-1	few	CASSPGAAPGNTIYF	TGTGCCAGCAGCCCGGGGGCAGCCCCTGGAAACACCATATATTTT
TRBD1	TRBJ1-6	TRBV3-1	many	CASSADQGGSPLHF	TGTGCCAGCAGCGCCGACCAGGGGGGTTCACCCCTCCACTTT
TRBD1	TRBJ1-2	TRBV13	many	CATTSPDRALGYGYTF	TGTGCCACCACCTCCCCGGACAGGGCTCTTGGCTATGGCTACACCTTC
TRBD1	TRBJ1-2	TRBV15	few	CATSKRTGSMYGYTF	TGTGCCACCAGCAAACGGACAGGCTCGATGTACGGCTACACCTTC
NA	TRBJ2-1	TRBV7-6	NA	CASSKGPGEQFF	TGTGCCAGCAGTAAAGGGCCCGGTGAGCAGTTCTTC
TRBD2	TRBJ2-7	TRBV10-3	NA	CADQGLALGYEQYF	TGTGCCGACCAGGGACTAGCCCTAGGCTACGAGCAGTACTTC
NA	TRBJ2-5	TRBV20-1	NA	CSAQAPNQETQYF	TGCAGTGCCCAGGCTCCGAACCAAGAGACCCAGTACTTC
TRBD1	TRBJ1-2	TRBV10-3	NA	CAISPTGVNGYTF	TGTGCCATCAGCCCTACAGGGGTGAATGGCTACACCTTC